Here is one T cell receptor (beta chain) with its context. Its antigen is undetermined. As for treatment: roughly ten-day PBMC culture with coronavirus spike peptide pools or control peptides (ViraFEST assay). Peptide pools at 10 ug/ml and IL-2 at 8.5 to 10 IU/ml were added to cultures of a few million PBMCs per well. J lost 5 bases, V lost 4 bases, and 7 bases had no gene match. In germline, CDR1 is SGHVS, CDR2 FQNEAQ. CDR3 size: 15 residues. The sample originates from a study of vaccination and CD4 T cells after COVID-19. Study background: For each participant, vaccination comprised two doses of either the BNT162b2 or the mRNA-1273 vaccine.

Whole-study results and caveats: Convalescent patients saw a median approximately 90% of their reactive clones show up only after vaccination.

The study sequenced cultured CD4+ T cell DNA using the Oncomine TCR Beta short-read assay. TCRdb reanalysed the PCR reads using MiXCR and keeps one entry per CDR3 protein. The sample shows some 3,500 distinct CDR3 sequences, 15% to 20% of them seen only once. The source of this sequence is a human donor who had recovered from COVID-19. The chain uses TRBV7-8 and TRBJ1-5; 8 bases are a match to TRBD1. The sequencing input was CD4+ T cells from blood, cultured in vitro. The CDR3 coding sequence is TGTGCCAGCAGCTGGACAGGGACCATTGATCAGCCCCAGCATTTT. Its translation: CASSWTGTIDQPQHF.